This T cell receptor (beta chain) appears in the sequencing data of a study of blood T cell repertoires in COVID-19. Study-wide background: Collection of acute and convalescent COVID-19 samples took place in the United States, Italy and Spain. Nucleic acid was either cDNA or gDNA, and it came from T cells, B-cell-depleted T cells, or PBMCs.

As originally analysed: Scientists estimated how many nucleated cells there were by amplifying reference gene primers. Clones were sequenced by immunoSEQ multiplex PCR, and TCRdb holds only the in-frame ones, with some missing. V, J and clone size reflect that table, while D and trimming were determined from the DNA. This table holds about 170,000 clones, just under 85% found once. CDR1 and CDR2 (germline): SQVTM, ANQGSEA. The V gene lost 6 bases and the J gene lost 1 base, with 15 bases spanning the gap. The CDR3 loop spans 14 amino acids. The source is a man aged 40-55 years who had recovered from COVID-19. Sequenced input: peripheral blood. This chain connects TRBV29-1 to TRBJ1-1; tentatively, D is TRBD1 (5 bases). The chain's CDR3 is CSVGGVRTNTEAFF. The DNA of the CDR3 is TGCAGCGTGGGGGGTGTCCGCACGAACACTGAAGCTTTCTTT.